The 19 T cell receptor beta chains presented below share a single source sample, sequenced in a study of blood T cells in healthy people across ages. Alongside a J-beta primer mix, a sample-barcoded 5' primer served in a second PCR lasting about 7 to 11 cycles. From the 5' RACE reads, TCRdb called clonotypes with MiXCR, one entry per CDR3 protein. The table includes some 1,800,000 distinct CDR3 sequences, about two fifths detected once. Sequencing used blood. The receptors originated from a human donor in good health.

The chain links TRBV11-3 to TRBJ2-1; the match to TRBD1 covers 8 bases. The V gene's germline CDR1 is SGHNT and CDR2 YENEEA. The V segment lost 5 bases and the J segment 6 bases; nucleotides outside the gene matches: 9. The CDR3 covers 15 residues. CDR3 nucleotides: TGTGCCAGCAGCCCCCGGACAGGGTCATTCAATGAGCAGTTCTTC. It translates to CASSPRTGSFNEQFF. Supplemented by reference TRBV11-3 and TRBJ2-1, the full variable domain reads EAGVVQSPRYKIIEKKQPVAFWCNPISGHNTLYWYLQNLGQGPELLIRYENEEAVDDSQLPKDRFSAERLKGVDSTLKIQPAELGDSAVYLCASSPRTGSFNEQFFGPGTRLTVL.

This sequence joins TRBV12-3 or TRBV12-4 and TRBJ1-2; D perhaps matches TRBD1 (5 bases). There are 13 residues in the CDR3. Trimming took 6 bases from V and 6 from J, leaving 14 bases between them. DNA of the CDR3: TGTGCCAGCAGCAAGACAGCCGTGGATGGCTACACCTTC. It yields the protein CASSKTAVDGYTF.

This clonotype turned up a few times. This chain uses TRBV5-1 with TRBJ2-1; perhaps TRBD2 as D (6 bases). Germline V lookup: CDR1 SGHRS, CDR2 YFSETQ. The CDR3 has 16 amino acids. V gave up 3 bases and J gave up 6 bases, with 19 bases separating them. DNA for the CDR3: TGCGCCAGCAGCTCGGACACGGGACTGAATTCCAATGAGCAGTTCTTC. This translates into CASSSDTGLNSNEQFF. The entire variable domain, with the rest obtained from reference TRBV5-1 and TRBJ2-1, is as follows: KAGVTQTPRYLIKTRGQQVTLSCSPISGHRSVSWYQQTPGQGLQFLFEYFSETQRNKGNFPGRFSGRQFSNSRSEMNVSTLELGDSALYLCASSSDTGLNSNEQFFGPGTRLTVL.

Turning to this clonotype: One end of the junction fails to match germline, which may point to a read error. The CDR3 loop reads CASTSGGLPYNGQFF. Here the CDR3 DNA reads TGCGCCAGCACCTCAGGCGGATTACCCTACAATGGGCAGTTCTTC. This chain joins TRBV4-1 and TRBJ2-1, with unresolved D. Per the germline V gene, CDR1 is MGHRA and CDR2 is YSYEKL. This CDR3 has 15 amino acids.

The chain employs TRBV6-1 and TRBJ2-7; the D is unclear. In germline, CDR1 is MNHNS, CDR2 SASEGT. The CDR3 sequence is 14 residues long. V lost 3 bases, J lost 1 base, and 10 bases lay in between. CDR3 amino acids: CASSDYHSSYEQYF. As DNA, the CDR3 is TGTGCCAGCAGTGATTACCACAGTTCCTACGAGCAGTACTTC.

The chain recombines TRBV7-2 with TRBJ1-2; D may be TRBD1 (5 bases). The CDR3 is 14 amino acids. Germline CDR1 reads SGHTA; CDR2 reads FQGNSA. V was trimmed by 2 bases and J by 3 bases, leaving 10 bases between them. CDR3 amino acids: CASSLSGTHYGYTF. The CDR3 DNA follows: TGTGCCAGCAGCTTAAGCGGGACGCACTATGGCTACACCTTC.

In its sample, this clonotype was seen a few times. The V call is TRBV5-5, the J call TRBJ1-4, with 10 bases identical to TRBD1. This CDR3 has 15 amino acids. CDR1 is SGHKS and CDR2 is YYEKEE in the germline V gene (reference sequence). The trim removed 5 bases at V and 7 bases at J, leaving 8 bases unmatched. CDR3 sequence: CASRTGTGEVEKLFF. The DNA for the CDR3 is TGTGCCAGCAGGACCGGGACAGGGGAGGTTGAAAAACTGTTTTTT. Full variable domain (remainder filled in from reference TRBV5-5 and TRBJ1-4): DAGVTQSPTHLIKTRGQQVTLRCSPISGHKSVSWYQQVLGQGPQFIFQYYEKEERGRGNFPDRFSARQFPNYSSELNVNALLLGDSALYLCASRTGTGEVEKLFFGSGTQLSVL.

J is TRBJ2-1 and V is TRBV10-3; D not certain. V dropped 0 bases and J dropped 3 bases, with 6 bases sitting between them. The CDR3 length is 14 residues. The V gene's germline CDR1 is ENHRY and CDR2 SYGVKD. The CDR3 here is CAISESSVYNEQFF. For the CDR3, the DNA is TGTGCCATCAGTGAGTCGTCAGTCTACAATGAGCAGTTCTTC.

The chain combines TRBV4-3 with TRBJ1-1; possible D gene TRBD1, 5 bases. Germline V gene sequence: CDR1 LGHNA, CDR2 YSLEER. This CDR3 has 16 residues. Trimming pared 1 base from V and 11 bases from J, leaving 23 bases between. CDR3 protein: CASSQGLDSLYTVAFF. In nucleotides, the CDR3 is TGCGCCAGCAGCCAAGGCTTAGACAGTCTCTACACGGTGGCTTTCTTT.

The sample holds a few counts of this clonotype. This rearrangement joins TRBV7-3 to TRBJ1-2; 11 bases are a match to TRBD1. V lost 5 bases to trimming and J lost 4 bases; unmatched junction nucleotides: 6. Per the germline V gene, CDR1 is SGHTA and CDR2 is FQGTGA. This CDR3 region has 15 residues. CDR3 protein: CASSLGQGGFYGYTF. In DNA, the CDR3 is TGTGCCAGCAGCCTGGGACAGGGGGGTTTCTATGGCTACACCTTC.

The chain combines TRBV4-3 with TRBJ2-7; TRBD2 is a possible D gene (5 bases). CDR1 LGHNA and CDR2 YSLEER come from the germline V gene. CDR3 size: 15 residues. V was cut by 1 base and J by 2 bases, with 12 bases left in between. The CDR3 DNA is TGCGCCAGCAGCCAAGGGGTCACAGCGGCCTACGAGCAGTACTTC. Translating it yields CASSQGVTAAYEQYF.

V and J are TRBV4-2 and TRBJ2-3; D uncertain. The CDR3 spans 17 residues. Deletions cut 0 bases from V and 4 bases from J, with 17 bases between. From germline, CDR1 is LGHNA and CDR2 YNFKEQ. The CDR3 DNA reads TGTGCCAGCAGCCAAGAGAGCCGTGGTTTCTTCCCAGATACGCAGTATTTT. It yields the protein CASSQESRGFFPDTQYF.

This clonotype was recorded a few times. The V call is TRBV7-2, the J call TRBJ2-1; 7 nucleotides match TRBD1. Germline V gene lookup returns CDR1 SGHTA and CDR2 FQGNSA. The CDR3 is 16 amino acids. The J segment lost 1 base and the V segment lost 5 bases, leaving 8 bases of the junction unmatched. CDR3 DNA sequence: TGTGCCAGCAGCAACGGACAGGCCAATTCCTACAATGAGCAGTTCTTC. It translates to CASSNGQANSYNEQFF.

This chain links TRBV29-1 with TRBJ2-4; 9 bases are a match to TRBD1. The J call is doubtful: the DNA matches TRBJ2-5 better. The CDR3 is 13 amino acids. In germline, CDR1 is SQVTM, CDR2 ANQGSEA. The DNA of the CDR3 is TGCAGCGTGGGACAGGGTTTAGGCGAGACCCAGTACTTC. It encodes CSVGQGLGETQYF.

The chain recombines TRBV18 with TRBJ2-1; no clear D. The germline gives CDR1 KGHSH, CDR2 LQKENI. V dropped 3 bases and J dropped 5 bases, with 5 bases sitting between them. CDR3 length: 12 amino acids. CDR3 loop: CASSPQNNEQFF. CDR3 bases: TGTGCCAGCTCACCGCAAAACAATGAGCAGTTCTTC.

Written as DNA, the CDR3 is TGCAGTGCTAGAGATTTGGGCGAAATCAATCAGCCCCAGCATTTT. Translation: CSARDLGEINQPQHF. V is TRBV20-1 and J is TRBJ1-5; D unclear. The CDR3 consists of 15 residues. Trimming pared 0 bases from V and 3 bases from J, leaving 12 bases between. The germline V gene encodes CDR1 DFQATT and CDR2 SNEGSKA (reference sequence).

This clonotype has just one count. The chain combines TRBV6-7 with TRBJ1-5, with TRBD1 identical over 7 bases. TRBV6-7 is designated an ORF whose function remains uncertain. J gave up 3 bases and V 7 bases, and 6 bases lay outside the gene matches. CDR3 size: 14 residues. In nucleotides, the CDR3 is TGTGCCAGCATGATACAGGGGCCCAATCAGCCCCAGCATTTT. Amino acid sequence: CASMIQGPNQPQHF.

The chain joins TRBV7-3 to TRBJ1-4; 7 bases match TRBD1. Trimming removed 4 bases from V and 6 bases from J; junction bases left unmatched: 11. Germline values: CDR1 SGHTA, CDR2 FQGTGA. The CDR3 covers 16 residues. CDR3 DNA sequence: TGTGCCAGCAGCTCCCTAGGACAGGTTCTCTATGAAAAACTGTTTTTT. This gives the protein CASSSLGQVLYEKLFF.

The gene calls are TRBV7-7 and TRBJ1-3; D is undetermined. Germline CDR1 reads SSHAT; CDR2 reads FNYEAQ (reference sequence). V was pared by 4 bases and J by 2 bases, with 12 bases between. This CDR3 is built from 15 residues. CDR3 protein: CASSSQDIAGNTIYF. As DNA, the CDR3 is TGTGCCAGCAGCTCCCAAGACATTGCTGGAAACACCATATATTTT.